Following are 21 T cell receptor beta chains from one sample sequenced in a study of CD8 T cells in Susac syndrome. An amount of RNA that ranged from roughly 0.45 to 1 ug was reverse transcribed with random hexamers. One entry per CDR3 protein results from TCRdb running MiXCR on the immunoSEQ multiplex PCR reads. The table records tens of thousands of distinct CDR3 sequences, 96% of them present only once. The specimen was CD4+ T cells from PBMCs. Receptor source: a human donor with multiple sclerosis.

V is TRBV14 and J is TRBJ1-6; the D is unclear. The CDR3 contains 12 residues. CDR1 is SGHDN and CDR2 is FVKESK in the germline V gene. Trimming removed 2 bases from V and 8 bases from J, with 4 bases in between. CDR3 region: CASSQFDSPLHF. DNA for the CDR3: TGTGCCAGCAGCCAATTTGATTCACCCCTCCACTTT. The complete variable domain, with remaining parts taken from reference TRBV14 and TRBJ1-6, reads EAGVTQFPSHSVIEKGQTVTLRCDPISGHDNLYWYRRVMGKEIKFLLHFVKESKQDESGMPNNRFLAERTGGTYSTLKVQPAELEDSGVYFCASSQFDSPLHFGNGTRLTVT.

This clonotype was found a few times. This rearrangement joins TRBV7-2 to TRBJ1-5, with D possibly being TRBD1 (6 bases). CDR1 is SGHTA and CDR2 is FQGNSA in the germline V gene. CDR3 length: 15 amino acids. The V gene lost 4 bases and the J gene lost 4 bases, with 14 bases spanning the gap. The DNA of the CDR3 is TGTGCCAGCAGCTCCTACCGGGACAATAATCAGCCCCAGCATTTT. This sequence encodes CASSSYRDNNQPQHF.

This rearrangement joins TRBV11-2 to TRBJ2-3; tentatively, D is TRBD1 or TRBD2 (5 bases each). This CDR3 has 15 residues. CDR1 and CDR2 from the germline V gene are SGHAT and FQNNGV. Trimming shortened V by 2 bases and J by 3 bases, and 12 bases separated the two germline ends. DNA for the CDR3: TGTGCCAGCAGCTTATCAGGGCTAGCAACAGATACGCAGTATTTT. Translation gives CASSLSGLATDTQYF.

This sequence joins TRBV7-3 and TRBJ2-7; a weak D match, TRBD2 (6 bases). V was clipped by 1 base and J by 0 bases, with 7 bases between them. CDR1 is SGHTA and CDR2 is FQGTGA in the germline V gene. CDR3 length: 14 amino acids. CDR3 residues: CASSLMGGSYEQYF. In DNA, the CDR3 is TGTGCCAGCAGCTTAATGGGGGGCTCCTACGAGCAGTACTTC.

The chain has TRBV19 and TRBJ2-6; a possible D gene is TRBD2 (5 bases). The germline gives CDR1 LNHDA, CDR2 SQIVND (reference sequence). The CDR3 spans 16 residues. V was trimmed by 5 bases and J by 0 bases, leaving 11 bases between them. The CDR3 DNA sequence: TGTGCCAGTAGTGATGGACTGTACTCTGGGGCCAACGTCCTGACTTTC. Residues: CASSDGLYSGANVLTF.

The V call is TRBV5-6, the J call TRBJ2-1; either TRBD1 or TRBD2 may supply D (6 bases each). This CDR3 has 13 residues. Trimming left V 4 bases short and J 14 bases short, with 19 bases between. Germline-derived CDR1 and CDR2 are SGHDT and YYEEEE. CDR3 loop: CASSTGRQGLKFF. For the CDR3, the DNA is TGTGCCAGCAGCACAGGGAGGCAGGGCCTAAAGTTCTTC.

The sample holds one count of this clonotype. This chain uses TRBV4-3 with TRBJ2-3, with 7 bases lining up with TRBD2. With V trimmed by 3 bases and J by 8 bases, 8 bases remained unmatched. CDR1 is LGHNA and CDR2 is YSLEER in the germline V gene. CDR3 size: 14 residues. The CDR3 protein is CASSQRGTPSTQYF. DNA for the CDR3: TGCGCCAGCAGCCAGCGGGGGACTCCATCTACGCAGTATTTT.

The chain combines TRBV6-5 with TRBJ2-3; D is uncertain. The CDR3 is 14 residues long. The V gene's germline CDR1 is MNHEY and CDR2 SVGAGI. Between the trimmed V and J ends, which lost 5 bases and 0 bases, there was a span of 9 bases. CDR3 DNA: TGTGCCAGCAGTAGAATAGTTAGCACAGATACGCAGTATTTT. Amino acid sequence: CASSRIVSTDTQYF.

This sequence joins TRBV11-3 and TRBJ2-7, with 9 bases that match TRBD2. Germline V gives CDR1 SGHNT, CDR2 YENEEA. CDR3 length: 17 residues. Trimming cost V 1 base and J 3 bases; bases outside gene matches: 10. In nucleotides, the CDR3 is TGTGCCAGCAGCTTAGGAGAGGCGGGGGGGCTCATCTACGAGCAGTACTTC. This translates into CASSLGEAGGLIYEQYF.

This clonotype has a handful of counts. CDR3 residues: CASRSGGYQETQYF. CDR3 sequence (DNA): TGCGCCAGCAGGAGCGGGGGGTACCAAGAGACCCAGTACTTC. The gene calls are TRBV5-1 and TRBJ2-5; 9 bases map to TRBD2. V shed 5 bases and J 0 bases; nucleotides not matched to a gene: 2. There are 14 residues in the CDR3. Germline CDR1 and CDR2: SGHRS and YFSETQ.

This clonotype was seen a single time. V usage is TRBV2 and J usage is TRBJ1-2, with D possibly matching TRBD1 (5 bases). CDR1 and CDR2 from the germline V gene are SNHLY and FYNNEI. V lost 4 bases and J lost 1, with 13 bases in between. This CDR3 has 15 residues. CDR3 DNA: TGTGCCAGCAGTGTCAGGGCAGTTCATAACTATGGCTACACCTTC. It specifies CASSVRAVHNYGYTF.

The V gene is TRBV7-2, the J gene TRBJ1-2, with D possibly being TRBD1 (6 bases). Germline V gene lookup returns CDR1 SGHTA and CDR2 FQGNSA. CDR3 size: 13 residues. V lost 1 base and J lost 8, with 11 bases in between. The CDR3 region has the DNA TGTGCCAGCAGCTTAGGACAGGCTTTCGGCTACACCTTC. Translating it yields CASSLGQAFGYTF.

This chain uses TRBV29-1 with TRBJ1-1, with TRBD1 matching over 8 bases. The CDR3 consists of 13 residues. Germline V gene data show CDR1 as SQVTM and CDR2 as ANQGSEA. V dropped 3 bases and J dropped 6; count of bases not matched to a gene: 6. The CDR3 region is CSVDQGASAEAFF. The CDR3 coding sequence is TGCAGCGTTGATCAGGGGGCGTCGGCTGAAGCTTTCTTT.

The chain carries TRBV7-9 and TRBJ1-5, with D possibly TRBD1 on 5 matching bases. The CDR3 runs to 15 residues. Germline V gene lookup returns CDR1 SEHNR and CDR2 FQNEAQ (reference sequence). Trimming shortened V by 5 bases and J by 8 bases, and 19 bases separated the two germline ends. CDR3: CASSPGRFDSKPQHF. In DNA form, the CDR3 reads TGTGCCAGCAGCCCGGGACGGTTTGACTCGAAGCCCCAGCATTTT.

The chain recombines TRBV7-2 with TRBJ2-5; 9 bases align to TRBD1. Germline V CDR1 and CDR2: SGHTA, FQGNSA. The V gene end was trimmed by 4 bases and the J gene end by 4 bases; junction bases not matched to a gene: 19. This CDR3 has 19 amino acids. This CDR3 is CASSSPRITGTGTAETQYF. In nucleotides, the CDR3 is TGTGCCAGCAGCTCCCCCCGTATCACCGGGACAGGGACGGCAGAGACCCAGTACTTC.

This rearrangement joins TRBV5-8 to TRBJ2-7; TRBD1 might be the D (6 bases). Germline CDR1 SGHTS, CDR2 YDEGEE. The CDR3 covers 13 residues. The V gene lost 3 bases and the J gene lost 6 bases, with 13 bases spanning the gap. The CDR3 nucleotides read TGTGCCAGCAGCTCACAGGGCAGGGTCGAGCAGTACTTC. Its protein product is CASSSQGRVEQYF.

The J gene is TRBJ2-7, the V gene TRBV6-6; possible D gene TRBD1, 6 bases. The CDR3 sequence is 13 residues long. The V end lost 4 bases, the J end lost 6 bases, and 13 bases lay between the germline ends. The V gene's germline CDR1 is MNHNY and CDR2 SVGAGI (reference sequence). In DNA, the CDR3 is TGTGCCAGCAGTTCGGCAACAGGGTTCGAGCAGTACTTC. Its translation is CASSSATGFEQYF.

The chain couples TRBV28 to TRBJ1-5; the D gene is possibly TRBD1 (6 bases). V lost 5 bases to trimming and J lost 6 bases, with 20 bases between them. The CDR3 has 16 amino acids. Germline V lookup: CDR1 MDHEN, CDR2 SYDVKM. The CDR3 here is CASSGGGYLPGQPQHF. As DNA, the CDR3 is TGTGCCAGCAGTGGGGGCGGATACCTTCCCGGTCAGCCCCAGCATTTT.

This clonotype has just one count. V usage is TRBV13 and J usage is TRBJ1-6; D ambiguous. This CDR3 has 12 amino acids. Trimming removed 5 bases at V and 5 bases at J, with 4 bases between. Germline V CDR1 and CDR2: PRHDT, FYEKMQ (reference sequence). CDR3 DNA sequence: TGTGCCAGCAGCACAAATAATTCACCCCTCCACTTT. Amino acids: CASSTNNSPLHF. Full variable domain (rest looked up from reference TRBV13 and TRBJ1-6): AAGVIQSPRHLIKEKRETATLKCYPIPRHDTVYWYQQGPGQDPQFLISFYEKMQSDKGSIPDRFSAQQFSDYHSELNMSSLELGDSALYFCASSTNNSPLHFGNGTRLTVT.

The CDR3 loop is CASSSSGGAFRPYGYTF. The CDR3 DNA reads TGTGCCAGCAGTAGTTCAGGGGGCGCATTTAGGCCCTATGGCTACACCTTC. This rearrangement joins TRBV28 to TRBJ1-2, with 8 bases fitting TRBD1. V lost 5 bases, J lost 4 bases, and 15 bases stayed unmatched. The germline V gene has CDR1 MDHEN and CDR2 SYDVKM. The CDR3 consists of 17 residues.

The rearrangement uses TRBV18 and TRBJ1-1; D is unclear. CDR1 KGHSH and CDR2 LQKENI come from the germline V gene. V shed 6 bases and J shed 0 bases, with 17 bases lying between them. This CDR3 has 16 residues. CDR3 in DNA: TGTGCCAGCTCCTCCTTTCCGGTGTCGATGAACACTGAAGCTTTCTTT. Protein product: CASSSFPVSMNTEAFF. Full variable domain (rest looked up from reference TRBV18 and TRBJ1-1): NAGVMQNPRHLVRRRGQEARLRCSPMKGHSHVYWYRQLPEEGLKFMVYLQKENIIDESGMPKERFSAEFPKEGPSILRIQQVVRGDSAAYFCASSSFPVSMNTEAFFGQGTRLTVV.